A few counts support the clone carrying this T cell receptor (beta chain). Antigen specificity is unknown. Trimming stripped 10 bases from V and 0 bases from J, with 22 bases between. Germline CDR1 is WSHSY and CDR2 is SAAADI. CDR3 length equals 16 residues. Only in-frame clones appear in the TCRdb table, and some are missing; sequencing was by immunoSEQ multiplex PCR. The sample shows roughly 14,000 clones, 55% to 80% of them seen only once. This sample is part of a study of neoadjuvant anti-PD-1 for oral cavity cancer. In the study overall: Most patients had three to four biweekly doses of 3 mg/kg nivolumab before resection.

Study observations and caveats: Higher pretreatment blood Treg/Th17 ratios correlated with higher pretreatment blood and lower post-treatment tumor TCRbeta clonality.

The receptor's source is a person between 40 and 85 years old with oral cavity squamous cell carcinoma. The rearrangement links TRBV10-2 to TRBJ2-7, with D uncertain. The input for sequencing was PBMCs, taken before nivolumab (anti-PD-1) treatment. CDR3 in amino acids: CATTDVGDSSSYEQYF. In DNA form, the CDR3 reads TGCGCCACCACCGACGTGGGCGACTCTAGCTCCTACGAGCAGTACTTC.